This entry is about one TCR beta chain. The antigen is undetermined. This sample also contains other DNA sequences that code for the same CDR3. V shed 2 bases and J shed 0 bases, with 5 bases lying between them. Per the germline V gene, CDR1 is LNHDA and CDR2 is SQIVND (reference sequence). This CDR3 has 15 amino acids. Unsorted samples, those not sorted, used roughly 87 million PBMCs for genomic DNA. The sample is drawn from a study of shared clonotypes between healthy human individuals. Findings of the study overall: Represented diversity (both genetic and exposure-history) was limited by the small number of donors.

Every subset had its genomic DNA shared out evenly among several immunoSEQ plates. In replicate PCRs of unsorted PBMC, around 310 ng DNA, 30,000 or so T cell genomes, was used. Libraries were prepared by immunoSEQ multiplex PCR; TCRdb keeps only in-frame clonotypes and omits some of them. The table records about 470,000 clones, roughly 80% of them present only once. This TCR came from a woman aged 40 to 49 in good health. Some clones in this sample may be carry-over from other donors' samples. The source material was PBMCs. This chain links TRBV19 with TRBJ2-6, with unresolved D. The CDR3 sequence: CASSIRNSGANVLTF. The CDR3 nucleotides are TGTGCCAGTAGTATAAGAAACTCTGGGGCCAACGTCCTGACTTTC.